The next 32 T cell receptor beta chains were all read from a single sample in a study of T cell repertoires in cytomegalovirus infection. From the reads, TCRdb called clonotypes with MiXCR, one entry per CDR3 protein. The sample records roughly 720,000 distinct CDR3 sequences, approximately 34% being singletons. Sequencing used PBMCs. The receptors here all came from a human donor in good health (CMV status not recorded). Some clones in this sample may be carry-over from other donors' samples.

This chain joins TRBV12-3 or TRBV12-4 and TRBJ2-3, with 13 nucleotides matching TRBD2. V lost 1 base and J lost 10; bases outside the gene matches: 8. This CDR3 has 16 amino acids. In nucleotides, the CDR3 is TGTGCCAGCAGTTTAGGTGGGACTAGCGGGAATTCTGCGCAGTATTTT. Translating gives CASSLGGTSGNSAQYF.

The chain combines TRBV28 with TRBJ1-5; 7 nucleotides match TRBD1. V dropped 2 bases and J dropped 6; count of bases not matched to a gene: 7. The V gene's germline CDR1 is MDHEN and CDR2 SYDVKM. CDR3 size: 15 residues. CDR3 nucleotide sequence: TGTGCCAGCAGTTTAAAAGGGGGCGGAGGTCAGCCCCAGCATTTT. Translating it yields CASSLKGGGGQPQHF.

This clonotype turned up a few times. The J gene is TRBJ2-7, the V gene TRBV28; D is possibly TRBD2 (6 bases). The CDR3 is made up of 15 amino acids. V gave up 4 bases and J gave up 7 bases, with 20 bases separating them. Per the germline V gene, CDR1 is MDHEN and CDR2 is SYDVKM. CDR3 in amino acids: CASSSPLGGGWEQYF. The CDR3 DNA reads TGTGCCAGCAGTTCCCCTCTCGGGGGAGGATGGGAGCAGTACTTC.

This clonotype was seen only a few times. V gene TRBV5-1 combines with J gene TRBJ1-2, with 10 bases that match TRBD1. Trimming at V came to 4 bases and at J to 3 bases, leaving 9 bases not matched to a gene. Germline CDR1 is SGHRS and CDR2 is YFSETQ. The CDR3 contains 16 residues. The CDR3 nucleotides are TGCGCCAGCAGCATTAGACAGGGGGCAGGACACTATGGCTACACCTTC. This translates into CASSIRQGAGHYGYTF.

There are a few counts of this clonotype. The rearrangement links TRBV11-1 to TRBJ2-7; 9 bases match TRBD1. CDR3 length: 13 amino acids. V lost 5 bases to trimming and J lost 6 bases; unmatched junction nucleotides: 5. Germline-derived CDR1 and CDR2 are SGHAT and FQDESV (reference sequence). The CDR3 loop is CASSLWTGVEQYF. CDR3 bases: TGTGCCAGCAGCCTGTGGACAGGGGTCGAGCAGTACTTC.

This clonotype was counted ten times or more. This chain links TRBV7-8 with TRBJ2-1; 10 bases align to TRBD2. This CDR3 is built from 15 residues. V dropped 3 bases and J dropped 6; count of bases not matched to a gene: 5. Germline-derived CDR1 and CDR2 are SGHVS and FQNEAQ. The CDR3 region is CASSFITSGANEQFF. Written as DNA, the CDR3 is TGTGCCAGCAGCTTCATTACTAGCGGGGCCAATGAGCAGTTCTTC.

Points on this clonotype: With a much larger clone just one base away, this may be a read error. The V gene is TRBV12-3 or TRBV12-4, the J gene TRBJ2-7; D remains unclear. The CDR3 contains 11 residues. Between the trimmed V and J ends, which lost 2 bases and 6 bases, there was a span of 5 bases. DNA for the CDR3: TGTGCCAGCAGTTTATATTGCGAGCAGTACTTC. This sequence encodes CASSLYCEQYF.

This clonotype was seen a single time. The rearrangement uses TRBV10-3 and TRBJ1-5; perhaps TRBD1 as D (6 bases). The V end lost 5 bases, the J end lost 0 bases, and 14 bases lay between the germline ends. From germline, CDR1 is ENHRY and CDR2 SYGVKD. The CDR3 runs 16 residues. The CDR3 DNA reads TGTGCCATCAGTCTTGGACAGATAAATAGCAATCAGCCCCAGCATTTT. Its protein is CAISLGQINSNQPQHF.

This clonotype was seen only a few times. This chain joins TRBV19 and TRBJ2-5; 7 bases map to TRBD1. The CDR3 runs 15 residues. The junction had 13 bases not matched to a gene; V was cut back by 0 bases and J by 12 bases. The V gene's germline CDR1 is LNHDA and CDR2 SQIVND (reference sequence). CDR3 bases: TGTGCCAGTAGTATAGAGGGGACATCGAGGGGGCCCAAGTACTTC. Residues: CASSIEGTSRGPKYF.

This clonotype was observed a few times. The chain recombines TRBV7-8 with TRBJ2-7; 7 nucleotides line up with TRBD1. There are 18 residues in the CDR3. The V gene end was trimmed by 3 bases and the J gene end by 1 base; junction bases not matched to a gene: 15. Germline V CDR1 and CDR2: SGHVS, FQNEAQ. The CDR3 reads CASSFGTARIEISYEQYF. As DNA, the CDR3 is TGTGCCAGCAGCTTTGGGACAGCCCGTATTGAAATTTCCTACGAGCAGTACTTC.

The chain employs TRBV4-1 and TRBJ1-2, with no clear D. V was clipped by 9 bases and J by 0 bases, with 11 bases between them. The CDR3 is 13 amino acids. Germline V gene sequence: CDR1 MGHRA, CDR2 YSYEKL. The DNA for the CDR3 is TGCGCCAGTGCCGTTGGGGCTAACTATGGCTACACCTTC. Translation gives CASAVGANYGYTF.

The gene calls are TRBV12-3 or TRBV12-4 and TRBJ1-6; D possibly corresponds to TRBD1 (5 bases). The CDR3 runs to 14 residues. Trimming removed 3 bases from V and 7 bases from J, with 10 bases in between. As DNA, the CDR3 is TGTGCCAGCAGTTTTGGGGGTTTGAATTCACCCCTCCACTTT. Its translation: CASSFGGLNSPLHF.

This clonotype was found many times. J is TRBJ2-1 and V is TRBV27; D unresolved. V shed 8 bases and J shed 0 bases, with 8 bases lying between them. Per the germline V gene, CDR1 is MNHEY and CDR2 is SMNVEV (reference sequence). This CDR3 is 13 amino acids long. The CDR3 loop is CASSLNSYNEQFF. CDR3 nucleotide sequence: TGTGCCAGCTCCTTGAACTCCTACAATGAGCAGTTCTTC.

This clonotype appeared a few times. The chain carries TRBV7-9 and TRBJ2-5, with a tentative D call TRBD2 (5 bases). Per germline, CDR1 SEHNR and CDR2 FQNEAQ (reference sequence). V was pared by 0 bases and J by 2 bases, with 7 bases between. The CDR3 totals 14 residues. CDR3 in amino acids: CASSLAAGQETQYF. CDR3 bases: TGTGCCAGCAGCTTAGCTGCGGGTCAAGAGACCCAGTACTTC.

This clonotype was picked up many times. This rearrangement joins TRBV7-2 to TRBJ2-1, with D perhaps TRBD2 (5 bases). V was pared by 1 base and J by 6 bases, with 13 bases between. This CDR3 region has 15 residues. The germline V gene has CDR1 SGHTA and CDR2 FQGNSA. The CDR3 sequence is CASSLEGVLSNEQFF. In DNA, the CDR3 is TGTGCCAGCAGCTTAGAGGGAGTTTTGAGCAATGAGCAGTTCTTC.

This sequence joins TRBV19 and TRBJ2-1; TRBD2 matches at 8 bases. CDR3 size: 14 residues. Germline CDR1 LNHDA, CDR2 SQIVND (reference sequence). V lost 5 bases and J lost 5; bases outside the gene matches: 5. CDR3 sequence reads: CASSVGTRDNEQFF. Written as DNA, the CDR3 is TGTGCCAGTAGTGTCGGGACTAGGGACAATGAGCAGTTCTTC.

This clonotype appeared a few times. The CDR3 DNA sequence: TGTGCCAGCAGTACCCGCCAAGGGAATGTAAGGAATGAGCAGTTCTTC. Translation: CASSTRQGNVRNEQFF. The chain uses TRBV28 and TRBJ2-1; no firm D call. Trimming left V 5 bases short and J 7 bases short, with 21 bases between. Germline CDR1 MDHEN, CDR2 SYDVKM. The CDR3 is made up of 16 amino acids.

The V and J genes are TRBV7-6 and TRBJ2-2; 7 nucleotides align to TRBD2. V lost 1 base to trimming and J lost 2 bases; unmatched junction nucleotides: 10. The CDR3 covers 18 residues. The germline V gene encodes CDR1 SGHVS and CDR2 FNYEAQ. The CDR3 here is CASSLDQLTSDNTGELFF. DNA of the CDR3: TGTGCCAGCAGCTTAGACCAGCTCACTAGCGACAACACCGGGGAGCTGTTTTTT.

In this sample, this clonotype turned up a few times. The CDR3 sequence is CSVGTGVHTGELFF. The CDR3 DNA sequence: TGCAGCGTGGGGACAGGAGTACACACCGGGGAGCTGTTTTTT. The chain employs TRBV29-1 and TRBJ2-2, with TRBD1 matching 8 bases. The junction had 6 bases not matched to a gene; V was cut back by 6 bases and J by 3 bases. The CDR3 length is 14 residues. CDR1 and CDR2 from the germline V gene are SQVTM and ANQGSEA.

The count of this clonotype is one. This chain links TRBV7-8 with TRBJ2-5; D is ambiguous. Germline V CDR1 and CDR2: SGHVS, FQNEAQ. The CDR3 sequence is 16 residues long. The V end was cut by 5 bases, the J end by 5 bases, with 21 bases between. CDR3 coding DNA: TGTGCCAGCAGCCTCCGGACGGATCCGGCCCGGGAGACCCAGTACTTC. It encodes CASSLRTDPARETQYF.

The chain carries TRBV7-8 and TRBJ2-6, with D perhaps assigned TRBD1 or TRBD2 (5 bases each). The V end lost 1 base, the J end lost 0 bases, and 19 bases lay between the germline ends. The V gene's germline CDR1 is SGHVS and CDR2 FQNEAQ. The CDR3 consists of 20 residues. The CDR3 is CASSLETRDRRNSGANVLTF. The DNA of the CDR3 is TGTGCCAGCAGCTTAGAAACAAGGGACCGCCGGAACTCTGGGGCCAACGTCCTGACTTTC. Looking up the rest from reference TRBV7-8 and TRBJ2-6 gives the full variable domain: GAGVSQSPRYKVAKRGQDVALRCDPISGHVSLFWYQQALGQGPEFLTYFQNEAQLDKSGLPSDRFFAERPEGSVSTLKIQRTQQEDSAVYLCASSLETRDRRNSGANVLTFGAGSRLTVL.

About this clonotype itself: A much larger clone differs from this one at a single base, so this may be a read error. The CDR3 does not end in the conserved phenylalanine or tryptophan, so this is likely a read error. The chain employs TRBV7-2 and TRBJ1-1; D not certain. Germline-derived CDR1 and CDR2 are SGHTA and FQGNSA. CDR3 length: 12 amino acids. The V end lost 5 bases, the J end lost 7 bases, and 11 bases lay between the germline ends. CDR3 sequence: CASSLTRVEAFL. CDR3 DNA: TGTGCCAGCAGCCTGACAAGGGTTGAAGCTTTCTTG.

J is TRBJ1-5 and V is TRBV10-3; the D is unclear. There are 15 residues in the CDR3. Trimming left V 4 bases short and J 4 bases short, with 14 bases between. CDR1 is ENHRY and CDR2 is SYGVKD in the germline V gene. The chain's CDR3 is CAISVGRSENQPQHF. CDR3 DNA sequence: TGTGCCATCAGTGTAGGCAGGTCAGAAAATCAGCCCCAGCATTTT.

The V and J genes are TRBV11-2 and TRBJ1-2, with 7 nucleotides matching TRBD1. This CDR3 has 14 amino acids. The junction had 8 bases not matched to a gene; V was cut back by 3 bases and J by 7 bases. Looked up from germline, CDR1 is SGHAT and CDR2 is FQNNGV. As DNA, the CDR3 is TGTGCCAGCAGCTTTTTTGAGACAGGGAGTGGCTACACCTTC. Its protein product is CASSFFETGSGYTF.

This clonotype was counted between two and nine times. This chain uses TRBV7-2 with TRBJ2-1, with TRBD2 matching over 8 bases. The CDR3 runs 19 residues. Per germline, CDR1 SGHTA and CDR2 FQGNSA. J lost 3 bases, V lost 1 base, and 14 bases had no gene match. DNA for the CDR3: TGTGCCAGCAGCTTAGGGTTGCACCAGCGGGAGTATGGCTACAATGAGCAGTTCTTC. It codes for CASSLGLHQREYGYNEQFF.

CDR3 in amino acids: CASQMGHLNHNSPLHF. In nucleotides, the CDR3 is TGCGCCAGCCAGATGGGGCATTTGAATCATAATTCACCCCTCCACTTT. The chain is built from TRBV4-1 and TRBJ1-6, with D possibly being TRBD1 (5 bases). The V end was cut by 8 bases, the J end by 5 bases, with 19 bases between. Germline CDR1 is MGHRA and CDR2 is YSYEKL. This CDR3 region has 16 residues.

This clonotype was recorded a few times. V gene TRBV5-6 combines with J gene TRBJ2-4; D remains unclear. CDR1 and CDR2 (germline): SGHDT, YYEEEE. The CDR3 sequence is 13 residues long. The germline V and J ends were trimmed by 4 bases and 10 bases, with 15 bases remaining between them. The CDR3 sequence is CASSPRIDTIQYF. The CDR3 nucleotides are TGTGCCAGCAGCCCCCGGATTGATACAATTCAGTACTTC.

This clonotype showed up just a few times. V usage is TRBV28 and J usage is TRBJ1-2; D is unresolved. The ends were cut back, 4 bases at V and 0 bases at J, with 15 bases in the middle. Germline loops: CDR1 MDHEN, CDR2 SYDVKM. This CDR3 has 16 amino acids. The CDR3: CASSSIITATNYGYTF. The CDR3 DNA sequence: TGTGCCAGCAGTTCTATTATTACAGCGACTAACTATGGCTACACCTTC.

This clonotype occurred a few times. V is TRBV7-9 and J is TRBJ1-1, with D unresolved. V was trimmed by 5 bases and J by 2 bases, leaving 12 bases between them. The CDR3 runs to 14 residues. CDR1 is SEHNR and CDR2 is FQNEAQ in the germline V gene (reference sequence). Here the CDR3 DNA reads TGTGCCAGCAGCCCAGTGATATCAAACACTGAAGCTTTCTTT. This translates into CASSPVISNTEAFF.

This clonotype was detected a few times. The rearrangement links TRBV28 to TRBJ1-2, with a possible D match to TRBD1 (5 bases). CDR3 length: 15 amino acids. Per the germline V gene, CDR1 is MDHEN and CDR2 is SYDVKM. V was shortened by 3 bases and J by 2 bases, with 13 bases between the two germline ends. The CDR3 is CASSFPLGRNYGYTF. Written as DNA, the CDR3 is TGTGCCAGCAGTTTTCCTCTGGGACGGAACTATGGCTACACCTTC.

V usage is TRBV28 and J usage is TRBJ1-1, with no clear D. CDR1 and CDR2 from the germline V gene are MDHEN and SYDVKM. Trimming took 2 bases from V and 1 from J, leaving 11 bases between them. The CDR3 totals 15 residues. In DNA form, the CDR3 reads TGTGCCAGCAGTTTACGGGGTTGGACGAACACTGAAGCTTTCTTT. Encoded protein: CASSLRGWTNTEAFF.

J is TRBJ1-1 and V is TRBV28, with D possibly being TRBD1 (6 bases). Per germline, CDR1 MDHEN and CDR2 SYDVKM. The CDR3 length is 13 residues. CDR3 nucleotide sequence: TGTTACAGCAGTTTAAGCAACAGGGTAGAAGCTTTCTTT. This codes for CYSSLSNRVEAFF.